The TCR beta chain described here comes from a study of regulatory T cells in long-lasting Graves disease. General study results and limits: Reduced TCR diversity was observed in persistent Graves' patients versus newly diagnosed patients.

With iRepertoire HTBI primers and Arm-PCR of CDR3 regions, TCR beta libraries were built. TCRdb recomputed calls from the multiplex PCR reads with MiXCR, one row per CDR3 protein. Here the sample spans 410,000 or so distinct CDR3 sequences, approximately 15% being singletons. This clonotype came up many times. Its target is unknown. Germline lookup yields CDR1 MDHEN and CDR2 SYDVKM. With V trimmed by 5 bases and J by 1 base, 8 bases remained unmatched. This CDR3 is built from 16 residues. The sample's time point: newly diagnosed GD, antithyroid drugs for less than 3 months. PBMC RNA was the source of the TCR library. As collected, the peripheral blood samples measured about 8.1 milliliters each and went into EDTA tubes. These data were also filed under a second study, of T cells in Graves' hyperthyroidism and ophthalmopathy.

This sequence joins TRBV28 and TRBJ1-5; 7 bases match TRBD1. The receptor's source is a young woman with Graves disease. Sequenced material: peripheral blood mononuclear cells (PBMCs), taken at new diagnosis, from a patient treated with antithyroid drugs. CDR3 sequence (DNA): TGTGCCAGCAGTCCTCAGACAGGGCTGAGCAATCAGCCCCAGCATTTT. Translated, it gives CASSPQTGLSNQPQHF.